A single sample gave rise to the 13 T cell receptor beta chains below, sequenced in a study of cytomegalovirus exposure and HLA in healthy donors. Here immunoSEQ multiplex PCR was the method, and the copy in TCRdb shows in-frame clones only, minus some. Of roughly 270,000 clones detected, approximately 88% appear once; the ten largest clones hold about 0.85%. The sequenced material came from PBMCs. These receptors came from a woman between 18 and 30 years old in good health and CMV-seronegative.

The gene calls are TRBV10-3 and TRBJ1-6; D gene unclear. The V gene lost 1 base and the J gene lost 9 bases, with 13 bases spanning the gap. Per germline, CDR1 ENHRY and CDR2 SYGVKD. The CDR3 consists of 15 residues. The DNA of the CDR3 is TGTGCCATCAGTGAGTTTTCCGGCGGCATTTCACCCCTCCACTTT. Its protein product is CAISEFSGGISPLHF.

This chain links TRBV11-2 with TRBJ2-7, with 11 nucleotides matching TRBD1. The germline V gene has CDR1 SGHAT and CDR2 FQNNGV. The CDR3 extends over 15 amino acids. V dropped 5 bases and J dropped 2; count of bases not matched to a gene: 5. The CDR3 DNA is TGTGCCAGCAGCCAAACGGACAGGGGGCCCTACGAGCAGTACTTC. Protein product: CASSQTDRGPYEQYF.

The chain couples TRBV6-1 to TRBJ2-3, with 10 positions matching TRBD1. The CDR3 has 15 amino acids. Losses at the gene ends were 7 bases for V and 6 bases for J; bases not matched to a gene: 10. Germline V gives CDR1 MNHNS, CDR2 SASEGT. This CDR3 reads CASTPGQGTLDTQYF. In DNA form, the CDR3 reads TGTGCCAGCACCCCGGGACAGGGGACTTTGGATACGCAGTATTTT.

The rearrangement uses TRBV13 and TRBJ2-7; 8 positions match TRBD1. Germline CDR1 PRHDT, CDR2 FYEKMQ (reference sequence). Trimming at V came to 5 bases and at J to 1 base, leaving 7 bases not matched to a gene. The CDR3 consists of 15 residues. DNA for the CDR3: TGTGCCAGCAGCCCGACGACAGGGGAGTCCTACGAGCAGTACTTC. Protein sequence: CASSPTTGESYEQYF. Based on the CDR3 plus reference TRBV13 and TRBJ2-7, the full variable domain is AAGVIQSPRHLIKEKRETATLKCYPIPRHDTVYWYQQGPGQDPQFLISFYEKMQSDKGSIPDRFSAQQFSDYHSELNMSSLELGDSALYFCASSPTTGESYEQYFGPGTRLTVT.

This clone occurred a few times. The genes are TRBV27 and TRBJ2-7; D perhaps matches TRBD2 (5 bases). Germline CDR1 and CDR2: MNHEY and SMNVEV (reference sequence). CDR3 size: 13 residues. Trimming cost V 2 bases and J 3 bases, with 8 bases left between them. The CDR3 nucleotides are TGTGCCAGCAGTTTAGGTGAGGGCTACGAGCAGTACTTC. This sequence encodes CASSLGEGYEQYF.

The V call is TRBV6-6, the J call TRBJ1-2; the match to TRBD1 covers 7 bases. This CDR3 is built from 14 residues. Unmatched junction bases numbered 4, after V lost 3 bases and J lost 3 bases. Germline V gives CDR1 MNHNY, CDR2 SVGAGI (reference sequence). The CDR3 is CASSYFGQDYGYTF. The CDR3, as DNA: TGTGCCAGCAGTTATTTCGGACAGGACTATGGCTACACCTTC.

This sequence joins TRBV5-1 and TRBJ2-2; tentative D call: TRBD2 (6 bases). The CDR3 covers 15 residues. Germline V gives CDR1 SGHRS, CDR2 YFSETQ. V dropped 2 bases and J dropped 6 bases, with 14 bases sitting between them. CDR3 coding DNA: TGCGCCAGCAGCTTCGGTCCAGCGGGTGCCGGGGAGCTGTTTTTT. It specifies CASSFGPAGAGELFF.

The CDR3 protein is CASSSSGALRNQPQHF. The CDR3 region has the DNA TGTGCCAGCAGTTCTTCTGGGGCGCTGAGGAATCAGCCCCAGCATTTT. V is TRBV6-6 and J is TRBJ1-5; maybe TRBD1 (5 bases). Germline V gene sequence: CDR1 MNHNY, CDR2 SVGAGI (reference sequence). V shed 4 bases and J shed 4 bases, with 17 bases lying between them. The CDR3 consists of 16 residues.

The genes are TRBV5-1 and TRBJ2-7; 7 positions agree with TRBD1. Germline V gene lookup returns CDR1 SGHRS and CDR2 YFSETQ. V gave up 4 bases and J gave up 2 bases; unmatched junction bases: 9. This CDR3 spans 15 amino acids. The CDR3 DNA sequence: TGCGCCAGCAGCCTCCGGGCCGGGACAGCCTACGAGCAGTACTTC. Its protein product is CASSLRAGTAYEQYF.

This chain uses TRBV5-6 with TRBJ2-1, with D hard to call. Between the trimmed V and J ends, which lost 2 bases and 5 bases, there was a span of 8 bases. The length of the CDR3 is 13 residues. Germline lookup yields CDR1 SGHDT and CDR2 YYEEEE. The CDR3 protein is CASSFTENNEQFF. DNA for the CDR3: TGTGCCAGCAGCTTTACGGAGAACAATGAGCAGTTCTTC.

The V call is TRBV7-3, the J call TRBJ2-7; 9 nucleotides align to TRBD1. Germline loops: CDR1 SGHTA, CDR2 FQGTGA. The CDR3 loop spans 13 amino acids. With V trimmed by 4 bases and J by 10 bases, 8 bases remained unmatched. CDR3 nucleotides: TGTGCCAGCAGCTCGGGGACAGGGTCTGTTCAGTACTTC. Residues: CASSSGTGSVQYF.

The chain uses TRBV28 and TRBJ2-7; 7 bases are a match to TRBD2. Germline-derived CDR1 and CDR2 are MDHEN and SYDVKM. V shed 6 bases and J 0 bases; nucleotides not matched to a gene: 8. The CDR3 contains 15 residues. The CDR3 is CASRVWSGNSYEQYF. For the CDR3, the DNA is TGTGCCAGCAGGGTTTGGAGCGGGAACTCCTACGAGCAGTACTTC.

The V and J genes are TRBV4-1 and TRBJ2-1; 11 bases map to TRBD2. The CDR3 consists of 15 residues. Germline CDR1 is MGHRA and CDR2 is YSYEKL. V trimming: 4 bases; J trimming: 5 bases; junction bases outside the gene matches: 4. The CDR3 sequence: CASSLGLAGNNEQFF. The CDR3 DNA is TGCGCCAGCAGCCTAGGACTAGCGGGTAACAATGAGCAGTTCTTC.